The next 26 T cell receptor beta chains were all read from a single sample in a study of cytomegalovirus exposure and HLA in healthy donors. PCR amplification relied on 60 Vbeta primers (plus 13 Jbeta primers). Here immunoSEQ multiplex PCR was the method, and the copy in TCRdb shows in-frame clones only, minus some. The sample consists of tens of thousands of clones, 76% of them appearing once. The source material was PBMCs. The receptors stem from a male donor in good health and CMV-seronegative.

This clone was counted between two and nine times. V is TRBV10-3 and J is TRBJ2-1; TRBD2 agrees at 14 bases. CDR3 length: 15 amino acids. CDR1 is ENHRY, CDR2 SYGVKD, per germline. The J segment lost 6 bases and the V segment lost 4 bases, leaving 2 bases of the junction unmatched. The CDR3 DNA reads TGTGCCATCAGTGTTGGACTAGCGGGGGGCAATGAGCAGTTCTTC. Its protein product is CAISVGLAGGNEQFF.

This chain joins TRBV9 and TRBJ2-5; TRBD2 aligns across 8 bases. Per germline, CDR1 SGDLS and CDR2 YYNGEE. The CDR3 has 14 residues. Trimming cost V 4 bases and J 5 bases; bases outside gene matches: 7. CDR3 sequence reads: CASSPGGAGETQYF. In DNA form, the CDR3 reads TGTGCCAGCAGCCCCGGGGGGGCGGGGGAGACCCAGTACTTC.

The chain combines TRBV28 with TRBJ2-7; 8 bases align to TRBD2. V shed 6 bases and J 6 bases; nucleotides not matched to a gene: 10. The CDR3 extends over 14 amino acids. The germline gives CDR1 MDHEN, CDR2 SYDVKM. This CDR3 reads CASRTAGAVSEQYF. The CDR3 DNA reads as TGTGCCAGCAGGACAGCGGGAGCGGTCTCCGAGCAGTACTTC.

This clone occurred a few times. In DNA, the CDR3 is TGTGCCTGGGTTACTAGGCTAACCTACAATGAGCAGTTCTTC. This gives the protein CAWVTRLTYNEQFF. This chain uses TRBV30 with TRBJ2-1; TRBD2 might be the D (5 bases). Trimming shortened V by 5 bases and J by 2 bases, and 13 bases separated the two germline ends. CDR1 is GTSNPN and CDR2 is SVGIG in the germline V gene (reference sequence). The CDR3 spans 14 residues.

The rearrangement uses TRBV5-1 and TRBJ1-2; TRBD1 agrees at 8 bases. CDR3 size: 13 residues. From germline, CDR1 is SGHRS and CDR2 YFSETQ. J was trimmed by 10 bases and V by 4 bases; bases with no gene match: 9. The CDR3 spells CASSRAQGDVYTF. DNA for the CDR3: TGCGCCAGCAGCCGGGCACAGGGGGATGTCTACACCTTC.

For the CDR3, the DNA is TGTGCCTGGAGTGAGTCGGGTCCAGGCTACACCTTC. It encodes CAWSESGPGYTF. This sequence joins TRBV30 and TRBJ1-2; D call uncertain. Germline V CDR1 and CDR2: GTSNPN, SVGIG (reference sequence). This CDR3 is built from 12 residues. V was clipped by 1 base and J by 8 bases, with 11 bases between them.

This chain uses TRBV6-1 with TRBJ1-3; possible D gene TRBD1, 5 bases. The CDR3 sequence is 16 residues long. Between the trimmed V and J ends, which lost 4 bases and 2 bases, there was a span of 15 bases. CDR1 is MNHNS, CDR2 SASEGT, per germline. Here the CDR3 DNA reads TGTGCCAGCAGTGGGGGTCGGACAATAACTGGAAACACCATATATTTT. This sequence encodes CASSGGRTITGNTIYF.

V usage is TRBV6-1 and J usage is TRBJ2-7; D may be TRBD1 (5 bases). The germline CDR1 and CDR2 sequences are MNHNS and SASEGT. The CDR3 runs 13 residues. With 6 bases removed from V and 4 bases from J, the gap between germline ends came to 13 bases. DNA for the CDR3: TGTGCCAGCAGCCACCTGACAGCGTACGAGCAGTACTTC. It translates to CASSHLTAYEQYF.

This rearrangement joins TRBV11-2 to TRBJ2-3, with D uncertain. V was cut by 4 bases and J by 11 bases, with 10 bases left in between. There are 11 residues in the CDR3. The germline V gene encodes CDR1 SGHAT and CDR2 FQNNGV. For the CDR3, the DNA is TGTGCCAGCAGCTCTAACCAAAGGCAGTATTTT. Encoded protein: CASSSNQRQYF.

This chain links TRBV20-1 with TRBJ2-7; tentatively, D is TRBD2 (6 bases). The CDR3 has 10 amino acids. The germline V gene encodes CDR1 DFQATT and CDR2 SNEGSKA (reference sequence). Trimming stripped 7 bases from V and 5 bases from J, with 9 bases between. The CDR3 DNA sequence: TGCAGTGTTTCTAGCGACGAGCAGTACTTC. The encoded protein is CSVSSDEQYF.

The V call is TRBV11-2, the J call TRBJ2-7; possible D gene TRBD2, 5 bases. Germline loops: CDR1 SGHAT, CDR2 FQNNGV. Trimming shortened V by 2 bases and J by 4 bases, and 24 bases separated the two germline ends. The CDR3 is made up of 18 amino acids. The CDR3 region is CASSLTEGIQTGRYEQYF. CDR3 sequence (DNA): TGTGCCAGCAGCTTAACCGAGGGAATCCAGACGGGGAGATACGAGCAGTACTTC.

Concerning this clone: This sample includes further DNA sequences coding for the same CDR3. The J gene is TRBJ1-2, the V gene TRBV29-1; unclear D gene. Germline assignment: CDR1 SQVTM and CDR2 ANQGSEA. Trimming left V 0 bases short and J 6 bases short, with 8 bases between. This CDR3 is 12 amino acids long. This CDR3 is CSVEDRGDGYTF. In DNA, the CDR3 is TGCAGCGTTGAAGATCGCGGCGATGGCTACACCTTC.

This chain uses TRBV7-9 with TRBJ1-5; TRBD1 might be the D (5 bases). Germline V lookup: CDR1 SEHNR, CDR2 FQNEAQ (reference sequence). The CDR3 is 15 amino acids. Trimming removed 4 bases from V and 0 bases from J, with 10 bases in between. CDR3 protein: CASSSGQLSNQPQHF. The CDR3 bases are TGTGCCAGCAGCTCCGGACAACTTAGCAATCAGCCCCAGCATTTT. The full variable domain, with the rest looked up from reference TRBV7-9 and TRBJ1-5, is DTGVSQNPRHKITKRGQNVTFRCDPISEHNRLYWYRQTLGQGPEFLTYFQNEAQLEKSRLLSDRFSAERPKGSFSTLEIQRTEQGDSAMYLCASSSGQLSNQPQHFGDGTRLSIL.

CDR3 sequence reads: CASSLWSGNTEAFF. For the CDR3, the DNA is TGCGCCAGCAGCTTGTGGTCGGGGAACACTGAAGCTTTCTTT. The chain joins TRBV5-1 to TRBJ1-1; D gene uncertain. CDR3 length equals 14 residues. V lost 1 base to trimming and J lost 1 base, with 8 bases between them. Germline V CDR1 and CDR2: SGHRS, YFSETQ.

As for this clone: Sequence at one end of the junction differs from germline and may be a read error. The rearrangement uses TRBV7-3 and TRBJ1-1, with 9 bases lining up with TRBD1. The CDR3 is 17 residues long. Germline V CDR1 and CDR2: SGHTA, FQGTGA. CDR3 loop: CSSSSTGGLISNTEAFF. CDR3 bases: TGTTCCAGCAGCTCCACAGGGGGCCTTATCTCGAACACTGAAGCTTTCTTT.

V gene TRBV4-1 combines with J gene TRBJ2-4; TRBD2 is a possible D gene (5 bases). The CDR3 runs to 16 residues. Trimming pared 1 base from V and 3 bases from J, leaving 13 bases between. Germline V lookup: CDR1 MGHRA, CDR2 YSYEKL. CDR3 nucleotides: TGCGCCAGCAGCCAAGTCACCCCGGGATTCAAAAACATTCAGTACTTC. It yields the protein CASSQVTPGFKNIQYF.

The rearrangement joins TRBV10-2 to TRBJ2-1; TRBD2 matches at 8 bases. V was clipped by 0 bases and J by 6 bases; unmatched bases: 13. Germline V gene lookup returns CDR1 WSHSY and CDR2 SAAADI. CDR3 length equals 18 residues. The CDR3 sequence is CASSESIGREGPGNEQFF. CDR3 bases: TGCGCCAGCAGTGAGTCGATAGGCCGGGAGGGCCCGGGCAATGAGCAGTTCTTC.

The V gene is TRBV2, the J gene TRBJ1-2, with TRBD1 identical over 10 bases. V was clipped by 6 bases and J by 8 bases; unmatched bases: 6. The CDR3 has 13 residues. Germline V gene lookup returns CDR1 SNHLY and CDR2 FYNNEI. The CDR3 sequence is CASRRQGAEGYTF. The DNA of the CDR3 is TGTGCCAGCAGGAGACAGGGGGCGGAGGGCTACACCTTC.

This clone was observed once. This sequence joins TRBV5-1 and TRBJ1-2; no definite D call. The CDR3 runs to 17 residues. V gave up 0 bases and J gave up 4 bases, with 19 bases separating them. Germline V gene lookup returns CDR1 SGHRS and CDR2 YFSETQ. The CDR3 DNA reads as TGCGCCAGCAGCTTGGCCGCGGGATCCAGGCCCAGCTATGGCTACACCTTC. This translates into CASSLAAGSRPSYGYTF.

J is TRBJ1-2 and V is TRBV27; 7 nucleotides agree with TRBD1. The V gene end was trimmed by 3 bases and the J gene end by 4 bases; junction bases not matched to a gene: 2. The CDR3 has 13 amino acids. CDR1 is MNHEY, CDR2 SMNVEV, per germline (reference sequence). This CDR3 is CASSLGTAYGYTF. The CDR3 coding sequence is TGTGCCAGCAGTTTGGGGACAGCCTATGGCTACACCTTC.

V usage is TRBV4-3 and J usage is TRBJ2-5, with a tentative D call TRBD1 (7 bases). The CDR3 has 15 residues. Germline V lookup: CDR1 LGHNA, CDR2 YSLEER. Trimming cost V 0 bases and J 4 bases, with 12 bases left between them. In DNA form, the CDR3 reads TGCGCCAGCAGCCAAGACCACAGGGGAGGAGAGACCCAGTACTTC. Translating gives CASSQDHRGGETQYF.

This clone has only a few counts. This chain uses TRBV4-1 with TRBJ2-3, with TRBD1 as a possible D gene (6 bases). Germline loops: CDR1 MGHRA, CDR2 YSYEKL. The CDR3 sequence is 15 residues long. Trimming took off 1 base at V and 3 bases at J, with 11 bases between the two ends. CDR3 sequence: CASSQAGVGTDTQYF. The CDR3 coding sequence is TGCGCCAGCAGCCAAGCAGGGGTCGGTACAGATACGCAGTATTTT.

The gene calls are TRBV7-2 and TRBJ1-6; D gene uncertain. CDR3 size: 12 residues. V was trimmed by 0 bases and J by 14 bases, leaving 8 bases between them. CDR1 and CDR2 from the germline V gene are SGHTA and FQGNSA. CDR3 protein: CASSLAPPALHF. The CDR3, as DNA: TGTGCCAGCAGCTTAGCCCCCCCTGCCCTCCACTTT.

The V call is TRBV7-8, the J call TRBJ2-5, with a possible D match to TRBD1 (5 bases). The CDR3 has 13 residues. From germline, CDR1 is SGHVS and CDR2 FQNEAQ. Trimming stripped 5 bases from V and 4 bases from J, with 11 bases between. The CDR3 DNA sequence: TGTGCCAGCAGCCCAGGGTTCCGAGAGACCCAGTACTTC. Encoded protein: CASSPGFRETQYF.

The table lists this clone with a few counts. The CDR3 sequence is CASIPRAGGNEQFF. Here the CDR3 DNA reads TGTGCCAGCATCCCGAGGGCAGGGGGGAATGAGCAGTTCTTC. The V and J genes are TRBV11-2 and TRBJ2-1, with a possible D match to TRBD1 (7 bases). V lost 7 bases, J lost 7 bases, and 17 bases lay in between. Germline V gives CDR1 SGHAT, CDR2 FQNNGV. This CDR3 spans 14 amino acids.

CDR3 coding DNA: TGTGCCAGTGTGCCGGGGGGTAGCAATCAGCCCCAGCATTTT. This codes for CASVPGGSNQPQHF. The J gene is TRBJ1-5, the V gene TRBV2; a possible D gene is TRBD1 (5 bases). V lost 9 bases to trimming and J lost 0 bases, with 12 bases between them. Germline CDR1 and CDR2: SNHLY and FYNNEI. This CDR3 is built from 14 residues.